The next 5 T cell receptor beta chains were all read from a single sample in a study of T cells after yellow fever vaccination. Each CDR3 protein is one row after TCRdb ran MiXCR on the 5' RACE reads. The sample yields approximately 300,000 distinct CDR3 sequences, about 11% seen once. This specimen consisted of CD4+ T cells sorted from PBMCs, obtained 45 days after the yellow fever booster vaccination. All receptors derive from a man aged 18 to 29 who received the YFV17D yellow fever vaccine.

The chain employs TRBV3-1 and TRBJ1-2; D is unresolved. CDR3 length equals 14 residues. Trimming removed 3 bases from V and 8 bases from J, with 16 bases in between. Germline CDR1 LGHDT, CDR2 YNNKEL (reference sequence). In nucleotides, the CDR3 is TGTGCCAGCAGCCAGGCACTGCTCCGGCTCGGCTACACCTTC. It encodes CASSQALLRLGYTF.

The chain employs TRBV5-1 and TRBJ2-5, with TRBD2 matching over 11 bases. The trim removed 4 bases at V and 5 bases at J, leaving 13 bases unmatched. Germline V CDR1 and CDR2: SGHRS, YFSETQ. The CDR3 has 17 residues. In nucleotides, the CDR3 is TGCGCCAGCAGCCTCTTGTTAGCGGGGGGGCCGGGGGAGACCCAGTACTTC. As protein: CASSLLLAGGPGETQYF.

This clonotype was seen only a few times. The chain combines TRBV9 with TRBJ2-2; tentatively, D is TRBD1 (5 bases). V was pared by 4 bases and J by 6 bases, with 16 bases between. This CDR3 comprises 15 residues. The germline V gene has CDR1 SGDLS and CDR2 YYNGEE. The CDR3 nucleotides are TGTGCCAGCAGCTCCCGAGGTGGGGCAGCCGGGGAGCTGTTTTTT. It codes for CASSSRGGAAGELFF.

This clonotype was seen a handful of times. The J gene is TRBJ2-7, the V gene TRBV7-2, with D perhaps matching TRBD2 (5 bases). Germline V gives CDR1 SGHTA, CDR2 FQGNSA. The CDR3 is 17 amino acids. Trimming left V 7 bases short and J 7 bases short, with 29 bases between. The CDR3 protein is CASKVSSPRFRSGEQYF. The CDR3 DNA reads as TGTGCCAGCAAGGTTAGCTCCCCCCGGTTCCGATCGGGGGAGCAGTACTTC. Looking up the rest from reference TRBV7-2 and TRBJ2-7 gives the full variable domain: GAGVSQSPSNKVTEKGKDVELRCDPISGHTALYWYRQSLGQGLEFLIYFQGNSAPDKSGLPSDRFSAERTGGSVSTLTIQRTQQEDSAVYLCASKVSSPRFRSGEQYFGPGTRLTVT.

This clonotype was seen only a few times. The rearrangement joins TRBV21-1 to TRBJ2-7. TRBV21-1 is marked as a pseudogene. CDR3 length equals 11 residues. The CDR3 nucleotides read TGTGCCAGCAGCATCCGGACGCGCCAGTACGTC. It yields the protein CASSIRTRQYV.